This is a list of T cell receptor beta chains from one sample in a study of CD8 T cells in Susac syndrome. TCRdb processed the immunoSEQ multiplex PCR reads anew with MiXCR; each CDR3 protein has one entry. The sample lists about 140,000 distinct CDR3 sequences; roughly 94% were seen once. Sequences were obtained from CD4+ T cells from PBMCs. These receptors originate from a human donor in good health. The CDR3 runs from the conserved cysteine through the conserved F or W. A D gene is named only where the DNA matches it firmly. The listing skips clone size in some rows; elsewhere it reads once, few, many or a size class.

J,D,V,size,DNA,CDR3
TRBJ2-3,NA,TRBV14,NA,TGTGCCAGCAGCCAAGTTCAGATGACAGATACGCAGTATTTT,CASSQVQMTDTQYF
TRBJ2-1,TRBD1,TRBV10-3,NA,TGTGCCACCGGACATGGGACAGCATACAATGAGCAGTTCTTC,CATGHGTAYNEQFF
TRBJ2-7,TRBD2,TRBV5-1,few,TGCGCCAGCAGCCAGTCCGGGACTAGCGCACCCTACGAGCAGTACTTC,CASSQSGTSAPYEQYF
TRBJ1-1,NA,TRBV4-1,NA,TGCGCCAGCAGCCGGGGACGGTTGAACACTGAAGCTTTCTTT,CASSRGRLNTEAFF
TRBJ2-1,TRBD2,TRBV19,NA,TGTGCCAGTAGTATTGGGAGGGGCGGGAGGGCCGTTCTTATCAATGAGCAGTTCTTC,CASSIGRGGRAVLINEQFF
TRBJ1-5,NA,TRBV23-1,NA,TGCGCCAGCAGTCAAGGTCTGTTTAGCAATCAGCCCCAGCATTTT,CASSQGLFSNQPQHF
TRBJ2-7,TRBD2,TRBV5-1,NA,TGCGCCAGCAGCTCGACCGGGACTAGTAGAGAGCAGTACTTC,CASSSTGTSREQYF
TRBJ2-5,TRBD2,TRBV6-1,NA,TGTGCCAGCAGTGAATTCCCAGGCGGGGGTCGAGAGACCCAGTACTTC,CASSEFPGGGRETQYF
TRBJ2-6,NA,TRBV11-3,NA,TGTGCCAGCAGCTCAGTAACGACCTCTGGGGCCAACGTCCTGACTTTC,CASSSVTTSGANVLTF
TRBJ1-1,TRBD1,TRBV7-3,once,TGTGCCAGCAGCTTAACCTCAGGGGGCAGAGTAGGTACTGAAGCTTTCTTT,CASSLTSGGRVGTEAFF
TRBJ1-4,NA,TRBV20-1,once,TGCAGTGCTAGAGATCCTTACGACGGGCTGTTTTTT,CSARDPYDGLFF
TRBJ1-3,TRBD1,TRBV15,NA,TGTGCCACCAGCAGAGATCCGCTGACAGGGGGAAACACCATATATTTT,CATSRDPLTGGNTIYF
TRBJ2-5,TRBD2,TRBV15,NA,TGTGCCACCAGCCCCCGACGGTTGGGCGGGAGAGAGACCCAGTACTTC,CATSPRRLGGRETQYF
TRBJ1-4,TRBD1,TRBV27,NA,TGTGCCAGCAGTTTACAGGGGGCTGTATCGGATCTGTTTTTT,CASSLQGAVSDLFF
TRBJ2-5,NA,TRBV5-1,NA,TGCGCCAGCAGCTTAAGTTTAAAGACCCAGTACTTC,CASSLSLKTQYF
TRBJ2-1,TRBD2,TRBV2,NA,TGTGCCAGCAGAAGTAGCGGGAGTGCCTACAATGAGCAGTTCTTC,CASRSSGSAYNEQFF
TRBJ1-2,TRBD1,TRBV20-1,NA,TGCAGTGCTTCTTACTGGGACAGGGATTATGGCTACACCTTC,CSASYWDRDYGYTF
TRBJ2-7,NA,TRBV29-1,NA,TGCAGCGCTAGTGGGGGGATCGCCTACGAGCAGTACTTC,CSASGGIAYEQYF
TRBJ2-5,TRBD1,TRBV7-9,NA,TGTGCCAGCAGCTTAGCCGGGACAGGGGACGAGACCCAGTACTTC,CASSLAGTGDETQYF
TRBJ1-5,NA,TRBV27,few,TGTGCCAGCAGTCCACAGGGCTATAGCAATCAGCCCCAGCATTTT,CASSPQGYSNQPQHF
TRBJ2-1,TRBD1,TRBV5-1,NA,TGCGCCAGCAGCTCGTCCCGGGACAGGGGTCGGGGCTCCTACAATGAGCAGTTCTTC,CASSSSRDRGRGSYNEQFF
TRBJ2-2,TRBD1,TRBV20-1,NA,TGCAGTGCTAGACCTTTGGGACAGGGGAGGACCGGGGAGCTGTTTTTT,CSARPLGQGRTGELFF
TRBJ2-6,NA,TRBV2,NA,TGTGCCAGCAGCCAGGACTACTCTGGGGCCAACGTCCTGACTTTC,CASSQDYSGANVLTF
TRBJ2-7,NA,TRBV28,NA,TGTGCCAGCAGTTTACTAAACCCCTACGAGCAGTACTTC,CASSLLNPYEQYF
TRBJ1-2,TRBD1,TRBV18,NA,TGTGCCAGCTCACCCGCCCCCGGGACAGTCTATGGCTACACCTTC,CASSPAPGTVYGYTF
TRBJ2-1,TRBD2,TRBV11-1,NA,TGTGCCAGCAGCGTCGGGACTAGCGGGAAGACCTACAATGAGCAGTTCTTC,CASSVGTSGKTYNEQFF
TRBJ2-2,TRBD2,TRBV3-1,NA,TGTGCCAGCAGCCAAGCGACTAGCGGGAGGTTCACCGGGGAGCTGTTTTTT,CASSQATSGRFTGELFF
TRBJ2-7,TRBD2,TRBV29-1,once,TGCAGCGTTGACATCCCTAGCGGGAGCACCTACGAGCAGTACTTC,CSVDIPSGSTYEQYF
TRBJ2-1,TRBD2,TRBV7-9,NA,TGTGCCAGCAGCTTCGGACTAGCGGGAAATGAGCAGTTCTTC,CASSFGLAGNEQFF
TRBJ2-3,TRBD2,TRBV20-1,NA,TGCAGTGCTCCACTAGCGGGCGCCCCAGCGCAGTATTTT,CSAPLAGAPAQYF
TRBJ2-3,NA,TRBV6-2/TRBV6-3,NA,TGTGCCAGCAGGGCTCTCGCGGGCCTGAGCACAGATACGCAGTATTTT,CASRALAGLSTDTQYF